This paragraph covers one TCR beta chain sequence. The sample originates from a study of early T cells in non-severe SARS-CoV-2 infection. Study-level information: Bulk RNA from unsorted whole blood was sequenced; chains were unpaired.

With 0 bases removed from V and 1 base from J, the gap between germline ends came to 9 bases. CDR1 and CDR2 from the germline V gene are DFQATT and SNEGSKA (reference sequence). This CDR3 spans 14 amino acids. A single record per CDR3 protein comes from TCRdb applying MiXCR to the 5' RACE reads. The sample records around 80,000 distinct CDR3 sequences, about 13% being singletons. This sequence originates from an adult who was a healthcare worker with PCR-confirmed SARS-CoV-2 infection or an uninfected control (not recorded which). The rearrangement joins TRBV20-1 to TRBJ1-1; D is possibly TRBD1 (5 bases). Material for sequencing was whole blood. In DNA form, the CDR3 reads TGCAGTGCTAGAGAATGGGGGGGGAACACTGAAGCTTTCTTT. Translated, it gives CSAREWGGNTEAFF.